This T cell receptor beta chain originates from a study of cytomegalovirus exposure and HLA in healthy donors. The study, taken as a whole, reports: V- and J-gene trimming of TCR beta was linked (in a later analysis) to a missense DCLRE1C variant.

The study ran its PCR with 60 Vbeta and 13 Jbeta primers. Authors' methods: An analysis that came later counted some 80 million unique TCR beta chains, approximately 10 million shared. Here immunoSEQ multiplex PCR was the method, and the copy in TCRdb shows in-frame clones only, minus some. V and J calls and clone size are given by that table; D and trimming were obtained from the DNA. The table includes 97,000 or so clones, less than 10% detected once. With respect to this clone: The antigen remains unidentified.

This CDR3 contains 12 residues. Germline V gene lookup returns CDR1 GTSNPN and CDR2 SVGIG (reference sequence). Germline trimming cut 0 bases from V and 10 bases from J; bases unmatched to any gene: 5. Sequencing was done on a sample of PBMCs. The V call is TRBV30, the J call TRBJ1-1; TRBD1 agrees at 7 bases. The sequence was obtained from a man aged 50-59 years in good health and CMV-seropositive. The CDR3 loop reads CAWSVLQGGAFF. The CDR3 DNA is TGTGCCTGGAGTGTACTGCAGGGGGGAGCTTTCTTT.